The clone carrying this T cell receptor beta chain turned up a few times. The CDR3 runs 12 residues. Per germline, CDR1 SQVTM and CDR2 ANQGSEA. V was pared by 8 bases and J by 6 bases, with 17 bases between. Clones were sequenced by immunoSEQ multiplex PCR, and TCRdb holds only the in-frame ones, with some missing. The table records some 110,000 clones, about 90% of them present only once. The data stem from a study of T cell changes during pregnancy in multiple sclerosis. This chain joins TRBV29-1 and TRBJ2-7; no clear D. This clonotype originated in a female donor with multiple sclerosis, enrolled in a pregnancy study. Here the sequenced sample was peripheral blood, taken after pregnancy. The CDR3 coding sequence is TGCAGCACCTCCTCTGGAGCCTCCGAGCAGTACTTC. This encodes CSTSSGASEQYF.